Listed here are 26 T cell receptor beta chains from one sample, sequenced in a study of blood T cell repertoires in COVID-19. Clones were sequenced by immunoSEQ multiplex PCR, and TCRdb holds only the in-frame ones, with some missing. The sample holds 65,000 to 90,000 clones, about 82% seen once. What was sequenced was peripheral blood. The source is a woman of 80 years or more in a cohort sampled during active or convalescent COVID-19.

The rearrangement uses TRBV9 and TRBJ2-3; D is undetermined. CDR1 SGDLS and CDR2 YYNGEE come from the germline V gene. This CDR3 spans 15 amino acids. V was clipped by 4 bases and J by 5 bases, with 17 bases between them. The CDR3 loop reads CASSPLRLHEDTQYF. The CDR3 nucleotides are TGTGCCAGCAGCCCCCTCAGGTTGCATGAAGATACGCAGTATTTT. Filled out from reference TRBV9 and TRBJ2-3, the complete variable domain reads DSGVTQTPKHLITATGQRVTLRCSPRSGDLSVYWYQQSLDQGLQFLIQYYNGEERAKGNILERFSAQQFPDLHSELNLSSLELGDSALYFCASSPLRLHEDTQYFGPGTRLTVL.

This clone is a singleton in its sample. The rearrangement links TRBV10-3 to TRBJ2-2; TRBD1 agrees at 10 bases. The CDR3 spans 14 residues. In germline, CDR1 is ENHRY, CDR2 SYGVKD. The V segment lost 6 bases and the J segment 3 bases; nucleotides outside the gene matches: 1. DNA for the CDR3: TGTGCCATCAGCGGGACAGGGGACACCGGGGAGCTGTTTTTT. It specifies CAISGTGDTGELFF.

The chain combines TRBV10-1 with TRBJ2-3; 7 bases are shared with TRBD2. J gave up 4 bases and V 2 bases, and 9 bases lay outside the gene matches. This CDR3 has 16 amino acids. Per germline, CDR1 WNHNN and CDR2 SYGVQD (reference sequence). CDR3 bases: TGCGCCAGCAGTGAGAGGGCTAGCGGAGGGGCAGATACGCAGTATTTT. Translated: CASSERASGGADTQYF.

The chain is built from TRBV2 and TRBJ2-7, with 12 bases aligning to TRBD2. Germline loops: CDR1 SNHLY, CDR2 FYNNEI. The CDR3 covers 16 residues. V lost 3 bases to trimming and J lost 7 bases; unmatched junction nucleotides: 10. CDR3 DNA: TGTGCCAGCAGTGAGCTCCGGCTAGCGGGAGGGCGAGAGCAGTACGTC. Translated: CASSELRLAGGREQYV.

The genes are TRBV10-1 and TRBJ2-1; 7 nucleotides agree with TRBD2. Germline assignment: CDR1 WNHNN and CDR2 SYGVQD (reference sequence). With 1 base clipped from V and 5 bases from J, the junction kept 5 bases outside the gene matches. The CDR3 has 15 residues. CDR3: CASSEFSGKDNEQFF. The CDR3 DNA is TGCGCCAGCAGTGAGTTCAGCGGGAAGGACAATGAGCAGTTCTTC.

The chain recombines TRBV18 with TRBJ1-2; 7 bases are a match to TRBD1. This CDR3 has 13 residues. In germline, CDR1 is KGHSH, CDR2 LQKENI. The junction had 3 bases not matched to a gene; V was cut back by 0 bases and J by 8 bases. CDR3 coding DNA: TGTGCCAGCTCACCACCGGCAGGGGGAGGCTACACCTTC. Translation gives CASSPPAGGGYTF.

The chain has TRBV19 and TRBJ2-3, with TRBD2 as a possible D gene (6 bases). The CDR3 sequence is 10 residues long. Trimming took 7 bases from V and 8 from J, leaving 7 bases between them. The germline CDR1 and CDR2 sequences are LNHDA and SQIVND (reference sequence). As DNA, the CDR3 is TGTGCCAGTAAGGGAGGTACGCAGTATTTT. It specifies CASKGGTQYF.

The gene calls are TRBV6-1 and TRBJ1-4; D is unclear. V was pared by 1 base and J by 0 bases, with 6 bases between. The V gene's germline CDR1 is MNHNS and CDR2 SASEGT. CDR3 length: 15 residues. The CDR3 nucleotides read TGTGCCAGCAGTGAAGTCAGCGCAACTAATGAAAAACTGTTTTTT. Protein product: CASSEVSATNEKLFF.

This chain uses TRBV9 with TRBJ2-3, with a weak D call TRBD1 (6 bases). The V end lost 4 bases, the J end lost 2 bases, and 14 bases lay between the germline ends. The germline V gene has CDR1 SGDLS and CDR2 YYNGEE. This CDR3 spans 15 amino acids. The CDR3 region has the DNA TGTGCCAGCAGCACCTCGAACAGGGTCACAGATACGCAGTATTTT. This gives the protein CASSTSNRVTDTQYF.

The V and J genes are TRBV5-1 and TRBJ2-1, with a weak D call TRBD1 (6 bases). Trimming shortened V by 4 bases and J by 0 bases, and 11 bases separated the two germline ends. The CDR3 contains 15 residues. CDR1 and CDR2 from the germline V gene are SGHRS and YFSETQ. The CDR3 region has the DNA TGCGCCAGCAGCCCTGGACAGTCCTCCTACAATGAGCAGTTCTTC. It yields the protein CASSPGQSSYNEQFF.

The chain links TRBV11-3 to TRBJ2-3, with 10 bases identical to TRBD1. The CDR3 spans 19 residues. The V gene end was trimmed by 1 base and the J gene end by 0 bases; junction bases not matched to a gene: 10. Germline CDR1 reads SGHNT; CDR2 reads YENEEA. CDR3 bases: TGTGCCAGCAGCTTAGGACAGGGGGCCCTTCCTCCTAGCACAGATACGCAGTATTTT. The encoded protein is CASSLGQGALPPSTDTQYF.

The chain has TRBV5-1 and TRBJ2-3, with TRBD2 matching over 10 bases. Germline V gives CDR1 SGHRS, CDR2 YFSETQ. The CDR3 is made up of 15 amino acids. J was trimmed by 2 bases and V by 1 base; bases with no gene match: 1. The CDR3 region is CASSLTSGNTDTQYF. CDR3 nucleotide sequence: TGCGCCAGCAGCTTGACTAGCGGGAACACAGATACGCAGTATTTT.

CDR3 region: CSASGVPSYGYTF. The CDR3 DNA is TGCAGTGCTAGTGGAGTACCATCCTATGGCTACACCTTC. J is TRBJ1-2 and V is TRBV20-1; no clear D gene. V was shortened by 3 bases and J by 4 bases, with 12 bases between the two germline ends. Germline V gene data show CDR1 as DFQATT and CDR2 as SNEGSKA (reference sequence). The CDR3 sequence is 13 residues long.

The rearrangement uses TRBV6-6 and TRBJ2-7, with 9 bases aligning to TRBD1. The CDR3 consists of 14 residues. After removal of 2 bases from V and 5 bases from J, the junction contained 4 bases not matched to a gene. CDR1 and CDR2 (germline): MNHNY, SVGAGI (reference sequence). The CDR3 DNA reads TGTGCCAGCAGTTACCGGGACAGGGTCGACGAGCAGTACGTC. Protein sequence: CASSYRDRVDEQYV.

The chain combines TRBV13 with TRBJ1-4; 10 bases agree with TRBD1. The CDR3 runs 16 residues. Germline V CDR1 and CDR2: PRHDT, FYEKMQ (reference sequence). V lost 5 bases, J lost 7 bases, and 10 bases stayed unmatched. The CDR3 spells CASSRGQGTLGEKLFF. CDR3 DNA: TGTGCCAGCAGCAGGGGACAGGGGACCCTTGGTGAAAAACTGTTTTTT.

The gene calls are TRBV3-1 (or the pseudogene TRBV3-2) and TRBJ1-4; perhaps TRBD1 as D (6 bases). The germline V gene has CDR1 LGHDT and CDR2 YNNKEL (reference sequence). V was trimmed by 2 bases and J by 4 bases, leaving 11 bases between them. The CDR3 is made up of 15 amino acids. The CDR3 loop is CASSQRGGDNEKLFF. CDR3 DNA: TGTGCCAGCAGCCAAAGGGGGGGAGATAATGAAAAACTGTTTTTT.

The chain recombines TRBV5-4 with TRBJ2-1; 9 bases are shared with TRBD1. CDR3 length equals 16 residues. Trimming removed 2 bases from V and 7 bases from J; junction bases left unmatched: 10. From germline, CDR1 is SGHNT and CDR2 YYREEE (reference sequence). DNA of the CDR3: TGTGCCAGCAGCTTCCCAGGGACAGGGAGTGGTAATGAGCAGTTCTTC. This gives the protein CASSFPGTGSGNEQFF.

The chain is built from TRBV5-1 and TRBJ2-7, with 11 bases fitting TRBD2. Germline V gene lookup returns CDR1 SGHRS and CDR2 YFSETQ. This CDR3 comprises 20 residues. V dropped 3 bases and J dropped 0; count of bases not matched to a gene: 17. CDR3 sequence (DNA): TGCGCCAGCAGCTCGTCCCCCGGACTAGCGGGTTTCGTGAGCTCCTACGAGCAGTACTTC. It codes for CASSSSPGLAGFVSSYEQYF.

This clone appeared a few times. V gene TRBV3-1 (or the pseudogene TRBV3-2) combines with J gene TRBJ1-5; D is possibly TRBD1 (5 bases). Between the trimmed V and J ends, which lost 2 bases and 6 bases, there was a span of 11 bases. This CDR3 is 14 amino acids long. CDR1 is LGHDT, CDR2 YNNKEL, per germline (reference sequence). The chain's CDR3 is CASSQQGAAQPQHF. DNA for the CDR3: TGTGCCAGCAGCCAACAAGGGGCTGCTCAGCCCCAGCATTTT.

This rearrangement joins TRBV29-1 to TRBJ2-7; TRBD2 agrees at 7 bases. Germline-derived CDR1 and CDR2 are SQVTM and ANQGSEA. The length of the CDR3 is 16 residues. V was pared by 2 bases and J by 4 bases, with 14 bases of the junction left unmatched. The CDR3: CSVEWSSGSLGYEQYF. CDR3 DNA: TGCAGCGTTGAATGGTCTAGCGGAAGTCTTGGGTACGAGCAGTACTTC.

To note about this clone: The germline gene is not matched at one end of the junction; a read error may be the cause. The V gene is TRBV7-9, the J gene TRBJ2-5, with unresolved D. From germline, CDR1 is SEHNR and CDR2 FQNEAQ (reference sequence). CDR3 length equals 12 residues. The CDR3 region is CASSSRQGTQYF. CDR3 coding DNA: TGTGCCAGCAGCAGCCGACAAGGGACCCAGTACTTC.

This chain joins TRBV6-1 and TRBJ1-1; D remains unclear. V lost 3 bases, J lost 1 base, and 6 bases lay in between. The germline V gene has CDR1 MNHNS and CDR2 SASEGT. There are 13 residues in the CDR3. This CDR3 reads CASSDGGNTEAFF. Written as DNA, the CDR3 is TGTGCCAGCAGTGACGGCGGGAACACTGAAGCTTTCTTT.

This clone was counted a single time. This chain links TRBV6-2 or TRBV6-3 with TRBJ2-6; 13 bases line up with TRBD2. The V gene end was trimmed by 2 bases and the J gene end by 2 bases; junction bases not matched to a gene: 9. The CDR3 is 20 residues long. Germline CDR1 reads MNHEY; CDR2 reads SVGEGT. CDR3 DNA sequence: TGTGCCAGCAGTTACCCGCCCCGGGGACTAGCGGGACCTGGGGCCAACGTCCTGACTTTC. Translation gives CASSYPPRGLAGPGANVLTF.

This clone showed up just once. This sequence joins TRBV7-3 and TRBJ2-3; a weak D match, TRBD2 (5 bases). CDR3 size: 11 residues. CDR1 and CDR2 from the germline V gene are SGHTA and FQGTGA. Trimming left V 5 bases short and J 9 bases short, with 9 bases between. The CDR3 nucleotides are TGTGCCAGCAGCGCCGGGGAAACGCAGTATTTT. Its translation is CASSAGETQYF.

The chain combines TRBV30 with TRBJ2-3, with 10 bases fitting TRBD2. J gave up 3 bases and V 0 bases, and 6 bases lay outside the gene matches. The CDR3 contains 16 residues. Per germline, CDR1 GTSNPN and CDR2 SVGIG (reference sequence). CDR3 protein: CAWSVPSGGKTDTQYF. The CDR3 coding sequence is TGTGCCTGGAGTGTCCCTAGCGGGGGCAAGACAGATACGCAGTATTTT.

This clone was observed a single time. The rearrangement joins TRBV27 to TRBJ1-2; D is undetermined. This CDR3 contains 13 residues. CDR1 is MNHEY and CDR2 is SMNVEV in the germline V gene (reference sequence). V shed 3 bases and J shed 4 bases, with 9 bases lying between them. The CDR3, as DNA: TGTGCCAGCAGTTTTAATCCGCGCTATGGCTACACCTTC. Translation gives CASSFNPRYGYTF.